A single sample is the source of the 25 T cell receptor beta chains below, sequenced in a study of blood T cell repertoires in COVID-19. Profiled with immunoSEQ multiplex PCR; TCRdb holds only in-frame clones, not every one. The data contain 200,000 to 250,000 clones, just over 85% of them singletons. The sample taken for sequencing was peripheral blood. Receptors were obtained from a man aged 50-59 years with acute or convalescent COVID-19.

The rearrangement uses TRBV2 and TRBJ2-2; possible D gene TRBD1, 6 bases. The CDR3 totals 13 residues. Trimming took 6 bases from V and 4 from J, leaving 9 bases between them. CDR1 is SNHLY, CDR2 FYNNEI, per germline. CDR3 nucleotides: TGTGCCAGCAGAGGACAGTTCACCGGGGAGCTGTTTTTT. It specifies CASRGQFTGELFF.

The chain couples TRBV7-2 to TRBJ1-1; no reliable D call. Trimming removed 5 bases at V and 3 bases at J, with 19 bases between. The CDR3 is 16 residues long. The V gene's germline CDR1 is SGHTA and CDR2 FQGNSA. The CDR3 here is CASSLSYGRGDTEAFF. In DNA, the CDR3 is TGTGCCAGCAGCCTGAGCTACGGGCGCGGGGACACTGAAGCTTTCTTT.

This clone was picked up one time. The V gene is TRBV6-1, the J gene TRBJ1-2, with D perhaps matching TRBD1 (6 bases). There are 15 residues in the CDR3. Germline CDR1 is MNHNS and CDR2 is SASEGT. The ends were cut back, 3 bases at V and 8 bases at J, with 19 bases in the middle. CDR3 loop: CASSEGAAGWLGYTF. In DNA, the CDR3 is TGTGCCAGCAGTGAGGGGGCAGCCGGATGGTTGGGCTACACCTTC.

V gene TRBV18 combines with J gene TRBJ1-3, with 9 bases lining up with TRBD1. The CDR3 runs to 16 residues. V lost 6 bases, J lost 0 bases, and 6 bases stayed unmatched. The V gene's germline CDR1 is KGHSH and CDR2 LQKENI. The CDR3 nucleotides are TGTGCCAGCTCCGGGGGACAGGGAAACTCTGGAAACACCATATATTTT. It encodes CASSGGQGNSGNTIYF.

The rearrangement uses TRBV25-1 and TRBJ1-1, with unresolved D. Germline CDR1 reads MGHDK; CDR2 reads SYGVNS. Trimming took off 1 base at V and 1 base at J, with 13 bases between the two ends. The CDR3 spans 16 residues. CDR3 loop: CASSESRSRSNTEAFF. The CDR3 nucleotides read TGTGCCAGCAGTGAATCTAGATCCCGGTCGAACACTGAAGCTTTCTTT.

CDR3 nucleotides: TGCAGCGCCGGGACAGAATACTATGGCTACACCTTC. Translated: CSAGTEYYGYTF. This sequence joins TRBV29-1 and TRBJ1-2; TRBD1 matches 7 bases. J was trimmed by 3 bases and V by 7 bases; bases with no gene match: 5. Germline CDR1 and CDR2: SQVTM and ANQGSEA. CDR3 length: 12 residues.

The chain recombines TRBV5-1 with TRBJ2-2, with D tentatively TRBD1 (5 bases). The germline CDR1 and CDR2 sequences are SGHRS and YFSETQ. The CDR3 extends over 15 amino acids. Trimming shortened V by 4 bases and J by 0 bases, and 10 bases separated the two germline ends. CDR3 sequence (DNA): TGCGCCAGCAGCCCCAGGGTAACGAACACCGGGGAGCTGTTTTTT. Protein: CASSPRVTNTGELFF. Filled out from reference TRBV5-1 and TRBJ2-2, the complete variable domain reads KAGVTQTPRYLIKTRGQQVTLSCSPISGHRSVSWYQQTPGQGLQFLFEYFSETQRNKGNFPGRFSGRQFSNSRSEMNVSTLELGDSALYLCASSPRVTNTGELFFGEGSRLTVL.

The V and J genes are TRBV3-1 (or the pseudogene TRBV3-2) and TRBJ1-5; the D is unclear. The CDR3 runs to 16 residues. Between the trimmed V and J ends, which lost 0 bases and 4 bases, there was a span of 13 bases. The V gene's germline CDR1 is LGHDT and CDR2 YNNKEL (reference sequence). Here the CDR3 DNA reads TGTGCCAGCAGCCAAGACCCGGGGAGCGGGAATCAGCCCCAGCATTTT. Its protein product is CASSQDPGSGNQPQHF.

This clone was observed once. This chain connects TRBV5-1 to TRBJ2-1; D remains unclear. The CDR3 is made up of 14 amino acids. V dropped 0 bases and J dropped 7 bases, with 11 bases sitting between them. Germline assignment: CDR1 SGHRS and CDR2 YFSETQ. CDR3 sequence (DNA): TGCGCCAGCAGCTTGGGGCCGGGTGATAATGAGCAGTTCTTC. This sequence encodes CASSLGPGDNEQFF.

This chain connects TRBV5-6 to TRBJ2-2; 8 bases are a match to TRBD1. The V gene end was trimmed by 0 bases and the J gene end by 4 bases; junction bases not matched to a gene: 5. This CDR3 is 16 amino acids long. Germline CDR1 reads SGHDT; CDR2 reads YYEEEE. CDR3 DNA: TGTGCCAGCAGCTTGGTCGGGACAGGAACCACCGGGGAGCTGTTTTTT. This gives the protein CASSLVGTGTTGELFF.

The chain carries TRBV18 and TRBJ2-2; D might be TRBD1 (5 bases). CDR1 and CDR2 (germline): KGHSH, LQKENI. The CDR3 runs 15 residues. Trimming left V 4 bases short and J 2 bases short, with 11 bases between. The CDR3 region is CASSLATVNTGELFF. The CDR3 DNA sequence: TGTGCCAGCTCACTGGCGACAGTCAACACCGGGGAGCTGTTTTTT.

J is TRBJ1-2 and V is TRBV6-6; 7 bases align to TRBD1. The V segment lost 0 bases and the J segment 2 bases; nucleotides outside the gene matches: 6. This CDR3 has 16 residues. In germline, CDR1 is MNHNY, CDR2 SVGAGI (reference sequence). CDR3 coding DNA: TGTGCCAGCAGTTACTCGGCAGGGGGAGTAAACTATGGCTACACCTTC. Translating gives CASSYSAGGVNYGYTF.

The chain uses TRBV18 and TRBJ2-7; the D is unclear. Trimming took off 4 bases at V and 0 bases at J, with 7 bases between the two ends. In germline, CDR1 is KGHSH, CDR2 LQKENI. The CDR3 has 13 residues. The CDR3 spells CASSQTSSYEQYF. DNA of the CDR3: TGTGCCAGCTCACAGACAAGCTCCTACGAGCAGTACTTC.

The rearrangement joins TRBV29-1 to TRBJ2-1; 11 positions agree with TRBD2. CDR1 and CDR2 (germline): SQVTM, ANQGSEA. V shed 6 bases and J 7 bases; nucleotides not matched to a gene: 11. This CDR3 has 15 amino acids. The CDR3 DNA reads TGCAGCGTGGGTTTTAGCGGGGGGGCCGGGAATGAGCAGTTCTTC. As protein: CSVGFSGGAGNEQFF.

J is TRBJ1-1 and V is TRBV29-1, with D possibly TRBD1 on 5 matching bases. CDR1 is SQVTM, CDR2 ANQGSEA, per germline. Deletions cut 4 bases from V and 4 bases from J, with 13 bases between. The CDR3 is 13 residues long. CDR3: CSVVRQGGTEAFF. DNA for the CDR3: TGCAGCGTTGTCCGGCAGGGCGGCACTGAAGCTTTCTTT.

The sample holds one count of this clone. The genes are TRBV5-1 and TRBJ2-7, with D maybe TRBD1 (6 bases). The V end lost 0 bases, the J end lost 6 bases, and 7 bases lay between the germline ends. This CDR3 is 12 amino acids long. Germline V gene sequence: CDR1 SGHRS, CDR2 YFSETQ. The CDR3 sequence is CASSLVGAEQYF. The CDR3 DNA reads as TGCGCCAGCAGCTTGGTGGGGGCCGAGCAGTACTTC.

The rearrangement links TRBV12-5 to TRBJ1-5; 9 bases match TRBD1. The V and J ends lost 6 bases and 4 bases, in that order; junction bases with no gene match: 4. This CDR3 has 14 amino acids. Germline V CDR1 and CDR2: LGHNT, FRNRAP. CDR3 bases: TGTGCTAGTGGGCCGGGACAGGGTAATCAGCCCCAGCATTTT. Translating it yields CASGPGQGNQPQHF. The whole variable domain, remainder taken from reference TRBV12-5 and TRBJ1-5, is DARVTQTPRHKVTEMGQEVTMRCQPILGHNTVFWYRQTMMQGLELLAYFRNRAPLDDSGMPKDRFSAEMPDATLATLKIQPSEPRDSAVYFCASGPGQGNQPQHFGDGTRLSIL.

This clone was counted a few times. The chain joins TRBV18 to TRBJ2-5; D is ambiguous. CDR3 length: 13 residues. V was shortened by 2 bases and J by 2 bases, with 6 bases between the two germline ends. Per the germline V gene, CDR1 is KGHSH and CDR2 is LQKENI. The CDR3 DNA follows: TGTGCCAGCTCACCAGCGGAACAAGAGACCCAGTACTTC. This encodes CASSPAEQETQYF.

The rearrangement joins TRBV30 to TRBJ2-5; D might be TRBD2 (6 bases). The CDR3 loop spans 14 amino acids. The germline V and J ends were trimmed by 4 bases and 5 bases, with 17 bases remaining between them. From germline, CDR1 is GTSNPN and CDR2 SVGIG (reference sequence). The CDR3 spells CAWNRGGLSETQYF. For the CDR3, the DNA is TGTGCCTGGAACCGCGGAGGGTTAAGCGAGACCCAGTACTTC.

The CDR3 loop is CASSPSEGKTQYF. CDR3 in DNA: TGTGCCAGCTCACCTTCGGAGGGAAAGACCCAGTACTTC. The chain joins TRBV18 to TRBJ2-5; D may be TRBD2 (6 bases). This CDR3 has 13 residues. Germline CDR1 and CDR2: KGHSH and LQKENI. Between the trimmed V and J ends, which lost 3 bases and 6 bases, there was a span of 11 bases. The full variable domain, its missing parts supplied by reference TRBV18 and TRBJ2-5, is NAGVMQNPRHLVRRRGQEARLRCSPMKGHSHVYWYRQLPEEGLKFMVYLQKENIIDESGMPKERFSAEFPKEGPSILRIQQVVRGDSAAYFCASSPSEGKTQYFGPGTRLLVL.

This clone was picked up one time. This chain joins TRBV7-9 and TRBJ2-5; 10 bases match TRBD2. V shed 1 base, J shed 5 bases, and the junction held 7 bases outside the gene matches. The CDR3 loop spans 16 amino acids. Germline CDR1 and CDR2: SEHNR and FQNEAQ (reference sequence). The CDR3: CASSLGASGGQETQYF. In nucleotides, the CDR3 is TGTGCCAGCAGCTTAGGTGCTAGCGGGGGCCAGGAGACCCAGTACTTC.

The genes are TRBV18 and TRBJ2-2; D unresolved. Trimming took off 1 base at V and 2 bases at J, with 5 bases between the two ends. There are 14 residues in the CDR3. Germline assignment: CDR1 KGHSH and CDR2 LQKENI. The CDR3 here is CASSPQLNTGELFF. The DNA for the CDR3 is TGTGCCAGCTCACCACAGCTTAACACCGGGGAGCTGTTTTTT. The full variable domain, its missing parts supplied by reference TRBV18 and TRBJ2-2, is NAGVMQNPRHLVRRRGQEARLRCSPMKGHSHVYWYRQLPEEGLKFMVYLQKENIIDESGMPKERFSAEFPKEGPSILRIQQVVRGDSAAYFCASSPQLNTGELFFGEGSRLTVL.

DNA of the CDR3: TGTGCCAGCAGCCTATCGGCAGGGGGCAAAAACATTCAGTACTTC. Translation: CASSLSAGGKNIQYF. This rearrangement joins TRBV7-6 to TRBJ2-4; 7 bases are shared with TRBD1. Germline values: CDR1 SGHVS, CDR2 FNYEAQ. CDR3 length equals 15 residues. V was pared by 5 bases and J by 3 bases, with 7 bases of the junction left unmatched. The full variable domain, in which reference TRBV7-6 and TRBJ2-4 provide the parts outside the CDR3, is GAGVSQSPRYKVTKRGQDVALRCDPISGHVSLYWYRQALGQGPEFLTYFNYEAQQDKSGLPNDRFSAERPEGSISTLTIQRTEQRDSAMYRCASSLSAGGKNIQYFGAGTRLSVL.

This chain joins TRBV6-1 and TRBJ2-7, with TRBD1 as a possible D gene (5 bases). V was shortened by 2 bases and J by 2 bases, with 10 bases between the two germline ends. From germline, CDR1 is MNHNS and CDR2 SASEGT. The CDR3 has 14 residues. This chain's CDR3 is CASSELSGTYEQYF. DNA for the CDR3: TGTGCCAGCAGTGAATTGTCAGGGACCTACGAGCAGTACTTC.

There are a few counts of this clone. The chain carries TRBV4-1 and TRBJ2-3; 8 bases line up with TRBD2. V lost 1 base to trimming and J lost 2 bases; unmatched junction nucleotides: 5. This CDR3 has 16 amino acids. Germline V gene lookup returns CDR1 MGHRA and CDR2 YSYEKL. The CDR3 bases are TGCGCCAGCAGCCAAGCTGTGCGGGGGGACACAGATACGCAGTATTTT. Translating gives CASSQAVRGDTDTQYF.